Each of the 8 T cell receptor beta chains below was sequenced from the same sample in a study of blood T cells in healthy people across ages. The authors ran a second PCR of about 6 to 11 cycles using a sample-barcoded 5' primer and a J-beta primer mix. TCRdb ran MiXCR on the 5' RACE reads and lists one entry per CDR3 protein. The repertoire holds 1.5 million or so distinct CDR3 sequences, with around two fifths as singletons. The sequenced material came from blood. The receptors come from a woman aged 18-29 years in good health.

The J gene is TRBJ2-3, the V gene TRBV9; D not resolved. This CDR3 is 14 amino acids long. Trimming removed 2 bases at V and 2 bases at J, with 9 bases between. Germline V gene sequence: CDR1 SGDLS, CDR2 YYNGEE. The CDR3 nucleotides read TGTGCCAGCAGCGTCTGGGGTTTCACAGATACGCAGTATTTT. Its translation: CASSVWGFTDTQYF.

V and J are TRBV20-1 and TRBJ2-7, with TRBD1 as a possible D gene (6 bases). V was clipped by 6 bases and J by 3 bases, with 12 bases between them. The CDR3 is 12 amino acids. Germline assignment: CDR1 DFQATT and CDR2 SNEGSKA (reference sequence). CDR3 coding DNA: TGCAGTGCAACAGGGACCAACTACGAGCAGTACTTC. Encoded protein: CSATGTNYEQYF.

The chain joins TRBV5-1 to TRBJ1-1, with D unresolved. Germline V gene data show CDR1 as SGHRS and CDR2 as YFSETQ. The V end lost 4 bases, the J end lost 4 bases, and 14 bases lay between the germline ends. The CDR3 covers 14 residues. The CDR3 region is CASSPPLMGTEAFF. CDR3 nucleotides: TGCGCCAGCAGCCCCCCCCTAATGGGCACTGAAGCTTTCTTT.

This chain joins TRBV4-1 and TRBJ2-4; the D gene is possibly TRBD2 (6 bases). The DNA end is a closer match to TRBJ2-7, so the J assignment may be wrong. The CDR3 covers 14 residues. Germline V gene lookup returns CDR1 MGHRA and CDR2 YSYEKL. CDR3 sequence (DNA): TGCGCCAGCAGCCAAGCGGGGGTCCCCTACGAGCAGTACTTC. Translated: CASSQAGVPYEQYF.

V usage is TRBV30 and J usage is TRBJ2-2; 8 nucleotides line up with TRBD2. V was clipped by 4 bases and J by 5 bases; unmatched bases: 9. Germline values: CDR1 GTSNPN, CDR2 SVGIG (reference sequence). There are 15 residues in the CDR3. CDR3 DNA: TGTGCCTGGAAGAGGCTAGCGGGCGGGACCGGGGAGCTGTTTTTT. It encodes CAWKRLAGGTGELFF.

This chain uses TRBV24-1 with TRBJ2-7; perhaps D is TRBD1 or TRBD2 (6 bases each). CDR3 length: 14 amino acids. Trimming removed 8 bases at V and 6 bases at J, with 19 bases between. CDR1 and CDR2 (germline): KGHDR, SFDVKD. This chain's CDR3 is CATMRGRLSCEQYF. The CDR3 DNA reads as TGTGCCACCATGAGGGGGAGGCTGAGTTGCGAGCAGTACTTC.

This clonotype was observed a few times. Here the CDR3 reads CSTHPRDSDYEQYF. Written as DNA, the CDR3 is TGCAGTACCCATCCCCGGGACAGCGACTACGAGCAGTACTTC. The rearrangement joins TRBV20-1 to TRBJ2-7, with 7 bases lining up with TRBD1. J lost 3 bases, V lost 8 bases, and 13 bases had no gene match. CDR3 size: 14 residues. Germline loops: CDR1 DFQATT, CDR2 SNEGSKA (reference sequence).

This chain joins TRBV5-1 and TRBJ1-1, with D tentatively TRBD1 (6 bases). The CDR3 contains 16 residues. Trimming cost V 0 bases and J 0 bases, with 12 bases left between them. Germline V CDR1 and CDR2: SGHRS, YFSETQ. As DNA, the CDR3 is TGCGCCAGCAGCTTGGGCGTGACAGGAATGAACACTGAAGCTTTCTTT. This encodes CASSLGVTGMNTEAFF.